Presented here are 29 T cell receptor beta chains from one specimen sequenced in a study of OX40 agonist ivuxolimab in advanced cancers. Libraries were prepared by immunoSEQ multiplex PCR; TCRdb keeps only in-frame clonotypes and omits some of them. Altogether tens of thousands of clones are present, about 93% being singletons, with the ten largest covering approximately 25%. Sequencing was performed on CD4+ or CD8+ T cells sorted from blood, taken in a trial of the OX40 agonist ivuxolimab. All receptors derive from an adult with an advanced solid tumor such as melanoma, head and neck, liver or kidney cancer.

The genes are TRBV7-6 and TRBJ1-1, with D possibly TRBD1 on 5 matching bases. Germline-derived CDR1 and CDR2 are SGHVS and FNYEAQ. The CDR3 sequence is 12 residues long. V lost 4 bases to trimming and J lost 8 bases, with 11 bases between them. The CDR3 DNA reads TGTGCCAGCAGCTCGAGGTGGGGGGAAGCTTTCTTT. Translation: CASSSRWGEAFF. The full variable domain, in which reference TRBV7-6 and TRBJ1-1 provide the parts outside the CDR3, is GAGVSQSPRYKVTKRGQDVALRCDPISGHVSLYWYRQALGQGPEFLTYFNYEAQQDKSGLPNDRFSAERPEGSISTLTIQRTEQRDSAMYRCASSSRWGEAFFGQGTRLTVV.

This sequence joins TRBV30 and TRBJ1-4; 9 bases fit TRBD1. CDR3 length equals 18 residues. Losses at the gene ends were 4 bases for V and 0 bases for J; bases not matched to a gene: 12. From germline, CDR1 is GTSNPN and CDR2 SVGIG (reference sequence). CDR3 amino acids: CAWKGWDRASATNEKLFF. The CDR3 DNA reads TGTGCCTGGAAAGGGTGGGACAGGGCCTCTGCAACTAATGAAAAACTGTTTTTT.

The chain joins TRBV6-6 to TRBJ1-2, with 7 bases that match TRBD1. V was pared by 0 bases and J by 3 bases, with 4 bases of the junction left unmatched. The CDR3 has 15 amino acids. The germline V gene has CDR1 MNHNY and CDR2 SVGAGI (reference sequence). The CDR3 DNA is TGTGCCAGCAGTTACTCCGACAGGGCCCACTATGGCTACACCTTC. It yields the protein CASSYSDRAHYGYTF.

V gene TRBV7-8 combines with J gene TRBJ2-2; no firm D call. Germline assignment: CDR1 SGHVS and CDR2 FQNEAQ. The CDR3 is made up of 13 amino acids. V dropped 0 bases and J dropped 7 bases, with 6 bases sitting between them. The CDR3 is CASSLAGDGELFF. The CDR3 DNA reads as TGTGCCAGCAGCTTAGCTGGGGACGGGGAGCTGTTTTTT.

The chain has TRBV6-5 and TRBJ1-2, with D maybe TRBD1 (6 bases). The germline V gene encodes CDR1 MNHEY and CDR2 SVGAGI. The V and J ends lost 4 bases and 2 bases respectively, with 11 bases between them. The CDR3 is 14 amino acids. In DNA, the CDR3 is TGTGCCAGCAGTTCTTACCAGGGGAACTATGGCTACACCTTC. It codes for CASSSYQGNYGYTF.

The chain employs TRBV27 and TRBJ2-7, with D perhaps TRBD2 (5 bases). V was shortened by 5 bases and J by 5 bases, with 13 bases between the two germline ends. This CDR3 is 13 amino acids long. Germline V lookup: CDR1 MNHEY, CDR2 SMNVEV (reference sequence). The CDR3 spells CASSPLGVHEQYF. In DNA form, the CDR3 reads TGTGCCAGCAGTCCACTAGGCGTCCACGAGCAGTACTTC.

The gene calls are TRBV6-5 and TRBJ2-3, with D possibly TRBD2 on 5 matching bases. Trimming pared 2 bases from V and 2 bases from J, leaving 5 bases between. CDR1 is MNHEY, CDR2 SVGAGI, per germline. The CDR3 covers 13 residues. In nucleotides, the CDR3 is TGTGCCAGCAGTTACCGGGACACAGATACGCAGTATTTT. Protein: CASSYRDTDTQYF.

V is TRBV28 and J is TRBJ2-3; D remains unclear. Between the trimmed V and J ends, which lost 3 bases and 6 bases, there was a span of 7 bases. Germline loops: CDR1 MDHEN, CDR2 SYDVKM. The CDR3 runs 12 residues. The CDR3 nucleotides are TGTGCCAGCAGTTTCCCCGGGGATACGCAGTATTTT. This encodes CASSFPGDTQYF.

The rearrangement links TRBV9 to TRBJ2-7, with D perhaps TRBD1 or TRBD2 (5 bases each). With 0 bases removed from V and 2 bases from J, the gap between germline ends came to 9 bases. This CDR3 is built from 14 residues. Germline V gene sequence: CDR1 SGDLS, CDR2 YYNGEE. CDR3 in amino acids: CASSVGGVPYEQYF. The CDR3 DNA is TGTGCCAGCAGCGTAGGAGGGGTTCCCTACGAGCAGTACTTC. Full variable domain (outside the CDR3, taken from reference TRBV9 and TRBJ2-7): DSGVTQTPKHLITATGQRVTLRCSPRSGDLSVYWYQQSLDQGLQFLIQYYNGEERAKGNILERFSAQQFPDLHSELNLSSLELGDSALYFCASSVGGVPYEQYFGPGTRLTVT.

This chain links TRBV4-2 with TRBJ2-7; the D gene is possibly TRBD1 (5 bases). The CDR3 spans 15 residues. Per the germline V gene, CDR1 is LGHNA and CDR2 is YNFKEQ. Trimming left V 0 bases short and J 5 bases short, with 14 bases between. CDR3 amino acids: CASSQEQSQGDEQYF. The CDR3 coding sequence is TGTGCCAGCAGCCAAGAGCAGTCCCAAGGGGACGAGCAGTACTTC.

In DNA form, the CDR3 reads TGTGCCAGCAGCCGCCCAAAAGAATACAATGAGCAGTTCTTC. Translating it yields CASSRPKEYNEQFF. The V and J genes are TRBV5-4 and TRBJ2-1; D not resolved. This CDR3 region has 14 residues. Germline CDR1 SGHNT, CDR2 YYREEE (reference sequence). Between the trimmed V and J ends, which lost 4 bases and 4 bases, there was a span of 12 bases.

The chain joins TRBV10-1 to TRBJ1-5; TRBD1 aligns across 7 bases. The germline gives CDR1 WNHNN, CDR2 SYGVQD (reference sequence). The CDR3 loop spans 13 amino acids. The V segment lost 8 bases and the J segment 4 bases; nucleotides outside the gene matches: 5. The CDR3 nucleotides are TGCGCCAGCGCGGGACAGACTAATCAGCCCCAGCATTTT. It specifies CASAGQTNQPQHF.

The DNA of the CDR3 is TGTGCCAGCAGCGGTCCGGGATACACAGATACGCAGTATTTT. Translation gives CASSGPGYTDTQYF. The chain is built from TRBV13 and TRBJ2-3; D may be TRBD2 (5 bases). The ends were cut back, 5 bases at V and 2 bases at J, with 11 bases in the middle. From germline, CDR1 is PRHDT and CDR2 FYEKMQ (reference sequence). The CDR3 totals 14 residues.

The chain joins TRBV11-2 to TRBJ1-6, with D perhaps matching TRBD1 (6 bases). V shed 6 bases and J shed 8 bases, with 14 bases lying between them. The CDR3 consists of 14 residues. Germline V gene sequence: CDR1 SGHAT, CDR2 FQNNGV. CDR3: CASSLPYRDSPLHF. CDR3 in DNA: TGTGCCAGCAGTTTGCCCTACAGGGATTCACCCCTCCACTTT.

This clone was found once. The chain employs TRBV19 and TRBJ2-4, with D possibly TRBD2 on 5 matching bases. The germline V and J ends were trimmed by 9 bases and 6 bases, with 18 bases remaining between them. Germline loops: CDR1 LNHDA, CDR2 SQIVND (reference sequence). This CDR3 comprises 14 residues. The chain's CDR3 is CASNRGRDVNIQYF. The CDR3 nucleotides are TGTGCCAGCAACAGAGGGAGAGATGTAAACATTCAGTACTTC.

This clone was observed once. J is TRBJ2-7 and V is TRBV6-5; 10 bases are shared with TRBD1. CDR1 MNHEY and CDR2 SVGAGI come from the germline V gene. The trim removed 3 bases at V and 5 bases at J, leaving 7 bases unmatched. CDR3 length: 15 amino acids. CDR3 in DNA: TGTGCCAGCAGTTATTCCGGGACAGGGGCCAACGAGCAGTACTTC. The encoded protein is CASSYSGTGANEQYF.

This clone was detected once. The chain joins TRBV11-2 to TRBJ2-1, with 11 bases aligning to TRBD2. CDR3 size: 16 residues. CDR1 SGHAT and CDR2 FQNNGV come from the germline V gene. J lost 8 bases, V lost 5 bases, and 11 bases had no gene match. CDR3 sequence: CASSPPRLAGRDEQFF. In nucleotides, the CDR3 is TGTGCCAGCAGCCCACCCAGACTAGCGGGAAGGGATGAGCAGTTCTTC.

Here the CDR3 reads CASSQVVLAGGPFTHEQYF. The DNA of the CDR3 is TGTGCCAGCAGCCAAGTTGTACTAGCGGGAGGGCCTTTTACCCACGAGCAGTACTTC. The rearrangement links TRBV7-6 to TRBJ2-7; 13 bases align to TRBD2. J was trimmed by 5 bases and V by 5 bases; bases with no gene match: 18. Per the germline V gene, CDR1 is SGHVS and CDR2 is FNYEAQ. The CDR3 has 19 amino acids.

This clone was observed a single time. This CDR3 is CASSLDYNTGELFF. The DNA for the CDR3 is TGTGCCAGCAGTTTAGACTATAACACCGGGGAGCTGTTTTTT. V and J are TRBV27 and TRBJ2-2; D may be TRBD2 (5 bases). Germline V lookup: CDR1 MNHEY, CDR2 SMNVEV (reference sequence). The CDR3 is made up of 14 amino acids. Trimming shortened V by 2 bases and J by 2 bases, and 6 bases separated the two germline ends.

The chain recombines TRBV7-9 with TRBJ2-2, with D perhaps assigned TRBD1 or TRBD2 (5 bases each). The length of the CDR3 is 16 residues. Trimming left V 3 bases short and J 2 bases short, with 13 bases between. Per the germline V gene, CDR1 is SEHNR and CDR2 is FQNEAQ (reference sequence). The CDR3 DNA follows: TGTGCCAGCAGCTTTCAACCGGGACGAAACACCGGGGAGCTGTTTTTT. Residues: CASSFQPGRNTGELFF.

V is TRBV7-9 and J is TRBJ1-1, with TRBD1 as a possible D gene (5 bases). Germline CDR1 is SEHNR and CDR2 is FQNEAQ (reference sequence). There are 15 residues in the CDR3. V was cut by 5 bases and J by 0 bases, with 13 bases left in between. Here the CDR3 reads CASSPPGGLNTEAFF. CDR3 DNA: TGTGCCAGCAGCCCCCCGGGGGGACTGAACACTGAAGCTTTCTTT.

The V gene is TRBV9, the J gene TRBJ1-2, with unresolved D. V lost 3 bases and J lost 8, with 20 bases in between. The CDR3 sequence is 15 residues long. CDR1 and CDR2 (germline): SGDLS, YYNGEE. DNA for the CDR3: TGTGCCAGCAGCGACCCCGTGTTGGGGAGGCGAGGCTACACCTTC. Protein product: CASSDPVLGRRGYTF. Variable domain in full (rest from reference TRBV9 and TRBJ1-2): DSGVTQTPKHLITATGQRVTLRCSPRSGDLSVYWYQQSLDQGLQFLIQYYNGEERAKGNILERFSAQQFPDLHSELNLSSLELGDSALYFCASSDPVLGRRGYTFGSGTRLTVV.

This clone was observed a few times. This chain uses TRBV7-9 with TRBJ2-5; D is ambiguous. CDR1 SEHNR and CDR2 FQNEAQ come from the germline V gene (reference sequence). This CDR3 comprises 12 residues. The V gene lost 5 bases and the J gene lost 2 bases, with 6 bases spanning the gap. In nucleotides, the CDR3 is TGTGCCAGCAGCGGTTATCAAGAGACCCAGTACTTC. This encodes CASSGYQETQYF.

On this clone itself: Other DNA sequences of this sample code for an identical CDR3. This chain uses TRBV9 with TRBJ2-3; no definite D call. V lost 0 bases, J lost 0 bases, and 2 bases lay in between. This CDR3 has 13 residues. Germline CDR1 reads SGDLS; CDR2 reads YYNGEE. CDR3 sequence reads: CASSVVSTDTQYF. The DNA of the CDR3 is TGTGCCAGCAGCGTAGTCAGCACAGATACGCAGTATTTT.

The J gene is TRBJ2-1, the V gene TRBV14, with 9 bases identical to TRBD2. Germline CDR1 is SGHDN and CDR2 is FVKESK. V dropped 2 bases and J dropped 15; count of bases not matched to a gene: 11. The CDR3 runs to 14 residues. The CDR3 sequence is CASSQSLGLALWFF. The DNA of the CDR3 is TGTGCCAGCAGCCAATCCCTCGGACTAGCGCTTTGGTTCTTC.

J is TRBJ2-2 and V is TRBV27, with 10 bases fitting TRBD1. Trimming cost V 1 base and J 5 bases; bases outside gene matches: 13. CDR1 MNHEY and CDR2 SMNVEV come from the germline V gene (reference sequence). This CDR3 comprises 19 residues. CDR3 loop: CASSLLYPTGGAGTGELFF. CDR3 bases: TGTGCCAGCAGTTTATTGTATCCGACAGGGGGCGCTGGGACCGGGGAGCTGTTTTTT.

The rearrangement uses TRBV4-1 and TRBJ2-1; a possible D gene is TRBD2 (5 bases). The V end lost 0 bases, the J end lost 8 bases, and 8 bases lay between the germline ends. This CDR3 comprises 13 residues. Per the germline V gene, CDR1 is MGHRA and CDR2 is YSYEKL. Here the CDR3 DNA reads TGCGCCAGCAGCCAAGAATTCGGGGATGAGCAGTTCTTC. Translated, it gives CASSQEFGDEQFF.

The rearrangement links TRBV5-6 to TRBJ1-2; the D gene is possibly TRBD1 (6 bases). Trimming pared 1 base from V and 8 bases from J, leaving 21 bases between. The germline gives CDR1 SGHDT, CDR2 YYEEEE. The CDR3 is made up of 16 amino acids. CDR3 bases: TGTGCCAGCAGCTTGTCAGGGGAGATGGGGTTTCGGGGCTACACCTTC. This encodes CASSLSGEMGFRGYTF.

The chain employs TRBV6-5 and TRBJ1-5, with D possibly matching TRBD1 (5 bases). V gave up 6 bases and J gave up 3 bases, with 12 bases separating them. The CDR3 runs 14 residues. Germline loops: CDR1 MNHEY, CDR2 SVGAGI. The CDR3 spells CASRAGRHNQPQHF. The CDR3 bases are TGTGCCAGCAGGGCGGGACGGCACAATCAGCCCCAGCATTTT.